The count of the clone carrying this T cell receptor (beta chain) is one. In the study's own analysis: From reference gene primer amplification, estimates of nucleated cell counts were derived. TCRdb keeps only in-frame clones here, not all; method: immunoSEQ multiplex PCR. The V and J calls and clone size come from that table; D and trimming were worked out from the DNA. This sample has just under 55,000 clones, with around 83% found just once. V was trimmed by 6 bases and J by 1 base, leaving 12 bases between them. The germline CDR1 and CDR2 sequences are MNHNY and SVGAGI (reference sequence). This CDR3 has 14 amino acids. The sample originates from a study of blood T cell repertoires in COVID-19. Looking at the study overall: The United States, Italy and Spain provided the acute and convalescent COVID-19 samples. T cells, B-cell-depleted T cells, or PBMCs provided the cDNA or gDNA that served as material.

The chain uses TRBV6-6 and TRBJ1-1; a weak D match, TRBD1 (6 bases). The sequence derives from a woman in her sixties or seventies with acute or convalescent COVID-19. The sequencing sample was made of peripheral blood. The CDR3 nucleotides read TGTGCCAGCAGGGACAGCTACGGGAACACTGAAGCTTTCTTT. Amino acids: CASRDSYGNTEAFF.